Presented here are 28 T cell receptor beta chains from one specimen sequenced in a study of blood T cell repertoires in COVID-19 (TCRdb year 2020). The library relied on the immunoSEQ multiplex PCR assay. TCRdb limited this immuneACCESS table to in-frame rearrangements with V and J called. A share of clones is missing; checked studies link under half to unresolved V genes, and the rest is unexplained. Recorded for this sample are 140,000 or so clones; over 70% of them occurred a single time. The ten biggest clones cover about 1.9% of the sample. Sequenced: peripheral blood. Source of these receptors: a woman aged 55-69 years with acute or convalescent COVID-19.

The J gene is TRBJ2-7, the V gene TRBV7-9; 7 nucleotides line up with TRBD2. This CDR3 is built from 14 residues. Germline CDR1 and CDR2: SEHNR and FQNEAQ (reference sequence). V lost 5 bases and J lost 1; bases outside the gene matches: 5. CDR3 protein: CASSAGAPSYEQYF. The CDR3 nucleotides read TGTGCCAGCAGCGCGGGAGCCCCTTCCTACGAGCAGTACTTC.

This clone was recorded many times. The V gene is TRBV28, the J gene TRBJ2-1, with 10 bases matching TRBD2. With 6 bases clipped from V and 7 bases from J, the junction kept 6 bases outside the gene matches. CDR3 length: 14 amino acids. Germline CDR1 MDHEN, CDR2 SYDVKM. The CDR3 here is CASRTSGNLNEQFF. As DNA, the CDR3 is TGTGCCAGCAGAACTAGCGGGAACTTGAATGAGCAGTTCTTC.

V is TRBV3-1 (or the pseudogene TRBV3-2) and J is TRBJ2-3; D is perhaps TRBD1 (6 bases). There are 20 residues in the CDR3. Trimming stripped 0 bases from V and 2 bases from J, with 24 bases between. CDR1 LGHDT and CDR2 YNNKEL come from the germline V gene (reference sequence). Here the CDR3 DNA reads TGTGCCAGCAGCCAAGAGCAAGCTTTCTCAGGGGTGCGGTCCACAGATACGCAGTATTTT. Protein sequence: CASSQEQAFSGVRSTDTQYF.

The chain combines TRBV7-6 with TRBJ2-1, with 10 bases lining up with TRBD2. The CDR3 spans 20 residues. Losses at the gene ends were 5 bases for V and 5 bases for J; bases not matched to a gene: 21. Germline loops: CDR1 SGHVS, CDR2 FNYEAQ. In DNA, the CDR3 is TGTGCCAGCAGCCCCGTGCGGACTAGCGGATCCAAGAGGGGTGACAATGAGCAGTTCTTC. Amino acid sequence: CASSPVRTSGSKRGDNEQFF.

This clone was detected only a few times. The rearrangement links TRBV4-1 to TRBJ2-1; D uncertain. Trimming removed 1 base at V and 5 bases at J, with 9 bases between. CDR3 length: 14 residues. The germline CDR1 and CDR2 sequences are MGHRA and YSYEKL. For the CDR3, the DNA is TGCGCCAGCAGCCAAGTAAGCACGAACAATGAGCAGTTCTTC. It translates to CASSQVSTNNEQFF.

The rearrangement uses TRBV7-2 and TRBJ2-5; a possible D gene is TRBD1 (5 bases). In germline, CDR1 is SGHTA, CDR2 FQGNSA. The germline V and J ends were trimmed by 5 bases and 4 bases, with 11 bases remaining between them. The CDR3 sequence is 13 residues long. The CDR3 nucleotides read TGTGCCAGCAGCACGACAGTTCCAGAGACCCAGTACTTC. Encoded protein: CASSTTVPETQYF.

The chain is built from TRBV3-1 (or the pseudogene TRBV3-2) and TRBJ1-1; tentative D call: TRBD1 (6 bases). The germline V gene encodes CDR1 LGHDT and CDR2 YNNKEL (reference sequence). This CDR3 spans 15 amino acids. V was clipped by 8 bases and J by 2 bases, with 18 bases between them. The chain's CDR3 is CASRRYQGFNTEAFF. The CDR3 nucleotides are TGTGCCAGCCGGAGATATCAGGGGTTTAACACTGAAGCTTTCTTT.

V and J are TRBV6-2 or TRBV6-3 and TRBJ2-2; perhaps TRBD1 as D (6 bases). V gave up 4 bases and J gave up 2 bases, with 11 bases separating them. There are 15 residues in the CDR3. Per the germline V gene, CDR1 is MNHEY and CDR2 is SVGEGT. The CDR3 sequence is CASSFGTLNTGELFF. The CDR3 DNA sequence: TGTGCCAGCAGTTTTGGGACATTAAACACCGGGGAGCTGTTTTTT.

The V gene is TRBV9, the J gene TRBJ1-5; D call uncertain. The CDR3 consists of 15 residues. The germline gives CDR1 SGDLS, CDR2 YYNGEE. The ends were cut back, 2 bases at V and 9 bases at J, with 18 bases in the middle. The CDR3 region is CASSVGHSSLGPQHF. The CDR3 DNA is TGTGCCAGCAGCGTTGGCCACAGTTCCCTTGGGCCCCAGCATTTT.

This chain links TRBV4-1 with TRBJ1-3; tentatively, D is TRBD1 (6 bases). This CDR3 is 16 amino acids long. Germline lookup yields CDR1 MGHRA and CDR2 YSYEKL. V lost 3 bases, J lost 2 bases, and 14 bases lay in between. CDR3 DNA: TGCGCCAGCAGCCAGGGAATACAGGGAGCTGGAAACACCATATATTTT. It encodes CASSQGIQGAGNTIYF.

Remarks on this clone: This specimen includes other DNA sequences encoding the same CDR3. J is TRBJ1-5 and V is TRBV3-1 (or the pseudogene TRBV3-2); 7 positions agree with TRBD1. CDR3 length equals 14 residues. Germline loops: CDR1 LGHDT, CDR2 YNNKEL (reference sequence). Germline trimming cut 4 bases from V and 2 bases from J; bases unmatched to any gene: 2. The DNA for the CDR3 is TGTGCCAGCAGCCCCGGGACAGGCAATCAGCCCCAGCATTTT. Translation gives CASSPGTGNQPQHF.

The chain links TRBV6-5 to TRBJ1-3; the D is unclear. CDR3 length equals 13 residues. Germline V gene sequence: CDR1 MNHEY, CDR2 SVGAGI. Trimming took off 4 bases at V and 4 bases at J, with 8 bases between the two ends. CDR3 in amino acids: CASSSLLGNTIYF. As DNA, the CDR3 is TGTGCCAGCAGTTCCCTTTTGGGAAACACCATATATTTT.

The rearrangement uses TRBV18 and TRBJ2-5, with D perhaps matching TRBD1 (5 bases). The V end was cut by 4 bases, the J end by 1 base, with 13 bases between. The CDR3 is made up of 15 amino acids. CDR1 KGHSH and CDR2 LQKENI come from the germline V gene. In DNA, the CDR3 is TGTGCCAGCTCACAGGGGAACAACATCCAAGAGACCCAGTACTTC. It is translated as CASSQGNNIQETQYF.

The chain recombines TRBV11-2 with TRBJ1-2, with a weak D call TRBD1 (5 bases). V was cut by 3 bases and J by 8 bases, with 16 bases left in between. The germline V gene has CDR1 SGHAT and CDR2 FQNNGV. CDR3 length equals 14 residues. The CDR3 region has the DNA TGTGCCAGCAGCTTTCTTTCAGGGCAAGGAGGCTACACCTTC. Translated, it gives CASSFLSGQGGYTF.

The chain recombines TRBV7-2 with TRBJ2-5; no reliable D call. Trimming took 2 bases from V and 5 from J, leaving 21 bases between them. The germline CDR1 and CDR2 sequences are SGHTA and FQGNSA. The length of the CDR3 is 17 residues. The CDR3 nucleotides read TGTGCCAGCAGCTTAAACCCTAGGTCTTGGAGTTGGGAGACCCAGTACTTC. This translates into CASSLNPRSWSWETQYF.

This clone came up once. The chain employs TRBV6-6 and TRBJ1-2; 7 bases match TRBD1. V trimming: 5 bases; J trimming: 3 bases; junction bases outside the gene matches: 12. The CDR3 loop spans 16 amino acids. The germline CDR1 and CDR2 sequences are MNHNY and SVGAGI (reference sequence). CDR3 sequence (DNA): TGTGCCAGCAGTCGATCGGACAGGCGGCGGGACTATGGCTACACCTTC. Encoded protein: CASSRSDRRRDYGYTF.

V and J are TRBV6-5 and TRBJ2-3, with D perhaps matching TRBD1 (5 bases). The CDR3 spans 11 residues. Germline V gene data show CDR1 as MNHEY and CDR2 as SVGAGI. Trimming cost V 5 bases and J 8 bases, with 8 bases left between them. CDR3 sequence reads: CASSTGATQYF. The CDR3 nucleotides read TGTGCCAGCAGTACTGGGGCTACGCAGTATTTT.

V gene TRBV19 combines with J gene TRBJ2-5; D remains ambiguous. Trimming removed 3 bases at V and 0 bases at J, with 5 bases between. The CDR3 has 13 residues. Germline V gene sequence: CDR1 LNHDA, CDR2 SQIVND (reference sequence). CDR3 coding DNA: TGTGCCAGTAGTATCCCCAACCAAGAGACCCAGTACTTC. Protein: CASSIPNQETQYF.

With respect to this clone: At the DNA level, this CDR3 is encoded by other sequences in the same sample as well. CDR3 sequence reads: CASSSSYEQYF. The CDR3 DNA sequence: TGTGCCAGCAGCTCGAGCTACGAGCAGTACTTC. The chain combines TRBV13 with TRBJ2-7; no reliable D call. CDR3 length equals 11 residues. CDR1 is PRHDT, CDR2 FYEKMQ, per germline (reference sequence). The ends were cut back, 4 bases at V and 3 bases at J, with 4 bases in the middle.

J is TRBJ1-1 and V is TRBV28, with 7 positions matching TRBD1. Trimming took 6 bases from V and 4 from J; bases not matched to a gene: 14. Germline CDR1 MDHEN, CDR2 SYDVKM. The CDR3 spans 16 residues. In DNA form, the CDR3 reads TGTGCCAGCAGCCACGATTTGGGACAGCCGGGCACTGAAGCTTTCTTT. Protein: CASSHDLGQPGTEAFF.

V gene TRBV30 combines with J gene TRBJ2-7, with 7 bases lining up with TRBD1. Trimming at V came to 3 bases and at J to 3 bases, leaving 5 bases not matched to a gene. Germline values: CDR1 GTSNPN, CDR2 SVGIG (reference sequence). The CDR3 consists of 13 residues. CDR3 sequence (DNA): TGTGCCTGGAGCAAGGGACAGAACTACGAGCAGTACTTC. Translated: CAWSKGQNYEQYF.

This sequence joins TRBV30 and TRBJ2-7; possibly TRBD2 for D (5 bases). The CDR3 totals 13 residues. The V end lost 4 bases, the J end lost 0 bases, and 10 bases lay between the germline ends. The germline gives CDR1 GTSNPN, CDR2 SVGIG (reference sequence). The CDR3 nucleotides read TGTGCCTGGAAGCGAGGGAGCTCCTACGAGCAGTACTTC. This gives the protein CAWKRGSSYEQYF.

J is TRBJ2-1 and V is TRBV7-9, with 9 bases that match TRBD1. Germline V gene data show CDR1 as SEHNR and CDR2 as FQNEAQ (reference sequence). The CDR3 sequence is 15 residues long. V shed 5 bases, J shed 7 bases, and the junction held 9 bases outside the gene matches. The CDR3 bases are TGTGCCAGCAGCCTCCGGACAGGGGCCTTTAATGAGCAGTTCTTC. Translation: CASSLRTGAFNEQFF.

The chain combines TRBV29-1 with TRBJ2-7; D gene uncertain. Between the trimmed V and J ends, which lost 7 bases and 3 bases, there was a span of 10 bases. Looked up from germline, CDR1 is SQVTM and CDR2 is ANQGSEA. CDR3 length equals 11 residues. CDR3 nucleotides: TGCAGCGCTGCAGAGAGCTACGAGCAGTACTTC. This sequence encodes CSAAESYEQYF.

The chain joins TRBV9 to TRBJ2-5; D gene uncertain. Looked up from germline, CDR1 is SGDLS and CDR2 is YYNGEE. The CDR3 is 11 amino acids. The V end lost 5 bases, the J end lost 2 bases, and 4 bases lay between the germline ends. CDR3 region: CASSRQETQYF. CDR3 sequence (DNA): TGTGCCAGCAGTCGTCAAGAGACCCAGTACTTC. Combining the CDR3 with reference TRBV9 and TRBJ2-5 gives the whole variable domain DSGVTQTPKHLITATGQRVTLRCSPRSGDLSVYWYQQSLDQGLQFLIQYYNGEERAKGNILERFSAQQFPDLHSELNLSSLELGDSALYFCASSRQETQYFGPGTRLLVL.

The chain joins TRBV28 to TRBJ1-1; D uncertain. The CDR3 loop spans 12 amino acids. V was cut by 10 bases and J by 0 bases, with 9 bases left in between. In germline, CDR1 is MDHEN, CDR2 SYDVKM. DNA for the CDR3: TGTGCCACTCAGGTGATGAACACTGAAGCTTTCTTT. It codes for CATQVMNTEAFF.

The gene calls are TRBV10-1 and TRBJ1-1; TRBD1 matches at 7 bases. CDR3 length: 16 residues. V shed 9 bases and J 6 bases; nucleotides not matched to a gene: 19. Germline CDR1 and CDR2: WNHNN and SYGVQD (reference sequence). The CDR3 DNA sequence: TGCGCCAGGAGAGACAGGGTGGGGGTAATAGACTCTGAAGCTTTCTTT. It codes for CARRDRVGVIDSEAFF.

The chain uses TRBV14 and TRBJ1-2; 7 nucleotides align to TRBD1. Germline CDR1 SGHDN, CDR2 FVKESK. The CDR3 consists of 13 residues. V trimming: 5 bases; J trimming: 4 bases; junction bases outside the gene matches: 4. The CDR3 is CASSYRGTYGYTF. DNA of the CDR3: TGTGCCAGCAGCTACAGGGGCACCTATGGCTACACCTTC. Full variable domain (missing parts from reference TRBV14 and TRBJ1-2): EAGVTQFPSHSVIEKGQTVTLRCDPISGHDNLYWYRRVMGKEIKFLLHFVKESKQDESGMPNNRFLAERTGGTYSTLKVQPAELEDSGVYFCASSYRGTYGYTFGSGTRLTVV.